This T cell receptor (beta chain) was sequenced during a study of a mutant IDH1 vaccine in newly diagnosed glioma (dated by TCRdb to the early 2020s). Turning to the overall study: Across visits V03 through V10, patients got a total of eight vaccinations, given in weeks 1, 3, 5, 7, 11, 15, 19 and 23. Vaccination was initiated 4-6 weeks after radiotherapy alone, or concurrently with temozolomide cycles in the chemotherapy-containing groups. Prior to enrollment, standard therapy consisting of radiotherapy alone, temozolomide alone, or radiochemotherapy with temozolomide had been administered to patients, with the combination being received by most patients. Six visits were used for peripheral blood collection: V03 (baseline), V05, V07, V10, V12 and V13. The approximately 33 treated patients were around 62% male and about 40% female, with a mean age of approximately 40 years. For exploratory analyses, roughly 25 treated patients had longitudinal TCRB deep sequencing done wherever samples were available. General conclusions and limits of the study: The authors stated that sample limitations prevented analyses of patient blood samples from being reproduced. Pseudoprogression seemed to be unrelated to changes in the top peripheral T cell clonotypes found by TCRB sequencing. PBMC samples for TCRB deep sequencing were selected based on availability. Immune responses induced by the vaccine were seen in approximately 93% of patients across multiple MHC alleles.

Preparation of the library involved the immunoSEQ multiplex PCR assay. Following the manufacturer's protocol, the hsTCRB Kit was used to amplify rearranged TCR beta chain sequences. An Illumina MiSeq was used to sequence the TCRB libraries. Turning to the authors' computational methods: Demultiplexing, trimming and gene mapping were performed with the kit vendor's proprietary platform. TCRdb mirrors the immuneACCESS table, restricted to in-frame sequences. Some clones are absent from its copies; in checked studies, under half trace to an unresolved V gene, and the reason for the others is unknown. The DNA was the basis for D and trimming; V, J and clone size are from that table. The sample records 60,000 to 75,000 clones, about four fifths of which are singletons. The ten largest make up around 3.3% of the sample. This clone was seen only a few times. This clone's antigen is unknown. One base away there is no much larger clone; base qualities are not given.

The germline ends are 13 bases apart after V is trimmed by 6 bases and J by 0 bases. CDR1 and CDR2 were assigned from the germline V gene (reference sequence) as SGHKS and YYEKEE. Including cysteine and phenylalanine, the CDR3 has 16 amino acids. The read is trimmed to its CDR3 DNA, 48 bases read in frame from base 1. The sample's time point label, in plain terms: week 11, during vaccination. Each vaccine dose was 300 ug of a 20-mer mutant IDH1 peptide in Montanide, given subcutaneously with topical imiquimod. All donors had newly diagnosed IDH1-mutant astrocytomas of WHO grade 3 or 4 that showed loss of nuclear ATRX. The samples were drawn from NOA16, a multicentre, single-arm, open-label phase I trial in Germany that tested a mutant IDH1 peptide vaccine in humans for the first time. The DNeasy Blood and Tissue Kit was used to extract genomic DNA from EDTA blood for TCRB sequencing.

The sequence was obtained from a man aged 25 to 45 with glioma. The starting material was PBMCs, obtained from a glioma patient whose treatment included an IDH1 peptide vaccine. This receptor chain uses TRBV5-5 and TRBJ2-6; the D gene is possibly TRBD1 or TRBD2, each agreeing over 5 bases. The CDR3 region has the sequence CASTPGPLSGANVLTF. The sequenced DNA is TGTGCCAGCACCCCGGGACCCCTCTCTGGGGCCAACGTCCTGACTTTC.